This T cell receptor (beta chain) was captured in a study of blood T cell repertoires in COVID-19. Germline CDR1 is MNHEY and CDR2 is SMNVEV (reference sequence). The J segment lost 6 bases and the V segment lost 5 bases, leaving 13 bases of the junction unmatched. This CDR3 is built from 16 residues. This clone was found once. Only in-frame clones appear in the TCRdb table, and some are missing; sequencing was by immunoSEQ multiplex PCR. The sample has 55,000 or so clones, around nine tenths seen once. The sequence came from a man in his sixties with active COVID-19. Material for sequencing was peripheral blood. The J gene is TRBJ2-7, the V gene TRBV27; 10 nucleotides agree with TRBD1. The CDR3 nucleotides read TGTGCCAGCAGTCCCCCATCCGGGACAGGGGCTGGCGAGCAGTACTTC. This translates into CASSPPSGTGAGEQYF.